This T cell receptor beta chain stems from a study of tissue T cells after allogeneic stem cell transplantation. Time point noted: mouse harvest day 7 after allogeneic transplant. The graft held 10^6 splenic CD5+ T cells and 10^7 T-cell-depleted bone marrow cells. Generated by immunoSEQ multiplex PCR, the TCRdb table keeps only in-frame clones and is missing some. This sample has 8,000 to 8,500 clones, with approximately 46% found just once. This clone has only a few counts. Genes here carry mouse names. The TCR sequence derives from a female BALB/c mouse given C57BL/6 T cells with graft-versus-host disease after an allogeneic hematopoietic cell transplant. Specimen: gut tissue.

CDR3 in amino acids: CASSLSGGRDTLYF. The DNA read from the CDR3 is TGTGCCAGCAGTCTGTCGGGGGGCAGGGACACCTTGTAC. The genes are TRBV26 and TRBJ2-4; the D gene is possibly TRBD2 (7 bases). The read ends 1 residue shy of where the CDR3 ends; the end is completed using the germline J gene. The CDR3 runs to 14 residues. Germline CDR1 and CDR2: KGHPV and FQNQEV (reference sequence). V lost 0 bases to trimming and J lost 7 bases, with 11 bases between them.